This TCR beta chain was sequenced in a study of identical twins. There are a few counts of this clonotype. Its cognate antigen is unknown. Carrying unique molecular identifiers, the cDNA also gained a universal primer site through template switching. TCRdb recomputed calls from the 5' RACE reads with MiXCR, one row per CDR3 protein. This table has approximately 300,000 distinct CDR3 sequences, roughly 10% appearing once. Per germline, CDR1 SGHRS and CDR2 YFSETQ. V lost 2 bases, J lost 3 bases, and 7 bases stayed unmatched. The CDR3 has 15 amino acids. The study, taken as a whole, reports: Insertions were fewer in abundant cord blood beta clonotypes, whereas memory repertoires showed none of this pattern. The authors noted that invariant MAIT and iNKT cells could partly confound zero-insertion analyses.

The sample was also linked to a second study, of yellow fever vaccine responses in identical twins.

This sequence was found in a woman under 30 in good health. Material: CD8+ T cells sorted from blood. The chain uses TRBV5-1 and TRBJ2-7, with TRBD1 matching 8 bases. The chain's CDR3 is CASSLTTGAVYEQYF. The CDR3 DNA follows: TGCGCCAGCAGCTTAACGACAGGGGCGGTCTACGAGCAGTACTTC.